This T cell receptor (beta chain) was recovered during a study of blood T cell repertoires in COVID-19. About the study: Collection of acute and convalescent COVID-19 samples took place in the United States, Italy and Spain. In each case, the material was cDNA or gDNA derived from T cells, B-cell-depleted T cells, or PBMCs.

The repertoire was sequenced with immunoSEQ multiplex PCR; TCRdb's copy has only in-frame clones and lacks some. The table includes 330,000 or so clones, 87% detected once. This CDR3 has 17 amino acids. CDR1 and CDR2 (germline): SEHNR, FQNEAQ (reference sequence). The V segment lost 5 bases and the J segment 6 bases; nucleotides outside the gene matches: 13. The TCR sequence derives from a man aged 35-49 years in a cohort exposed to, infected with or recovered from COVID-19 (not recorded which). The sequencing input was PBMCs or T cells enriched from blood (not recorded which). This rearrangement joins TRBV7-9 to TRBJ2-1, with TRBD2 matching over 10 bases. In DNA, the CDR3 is TGTGCCAGCAGCCCAAACCCGGGACTAGCGATCCGCAATGAGCAGTTCTTC. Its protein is CASSPNPGLAIRNEQFF.